These 12 T cell receptor beta chains share one sample of origin, sequenced in a study of blood T cell repertoires in COVID-19. Profiling relied on immunoSEQ multiplex PCR, and the TCRdb table lists in-frame clones only, not all of them. The sample shows under 400,000 clones, roughly 86% of them seen only once. Specimen: peripheral blood. The receptors come from a woman younger than 45 with COVID-19, enrolled during active disease.

There are a few counts of this clone. This chain connects TRBV5-1 to TRBJ2-7; 12 positions match TRBD2. There are 16 residues in the CDR3. V shed 4 bases, J shed 3 bases, and the junction held 8 bases outside the gene matches. CDR1 and CDR2 (germline): SGHRS, YFSETQ. Here the CDR3 reads CASSAVLAGGLYEQYF. CDR3 bases: TGCGCCAGCAGCGCCGTACTAGCGGGAGGCCTCTACGAGCAGTACTTC.

V is TRBV2 and J is TRBJ2-2; no clear D gene. CDR1 is SNHLY, CDR2 FYNNEI, per germline. Trimming stripped 3 bases from V and 0 bases from J, with 5 bases between. This CDR3 has 14 amino acids. DNA of the CDR3: TGTGCCAGCAGTGAGTTCACGAACACCGGGGAGCTGTTTTTT. It translates to CASSEFTNTGELFF.

The chain joins TRBV7-2 to TRBJ1-5, with D uncertain. Per germline, CDR1 SGHTA and CDR2 FQGNSA. The CDR3 has 13 residues. The V end was cut by 1 base, the J end by 7 bases, with 8 bases between. CDR3 protein: CASSLGWAQPQHF. CDR3 nucleotides: TGTGCCAGCAGCTTAGGATGGGCCCAGCCCCAGCATTTT.

This chain links TRBV7-6 with TRBJ2-2; 11 nucleotides align to TRBD2. Germline V gene lookup returns CDR1 SGHVS and CDR2 FNYEAQ. The CDR3 consists of 15 residues. Trimming cost V 5 bases and J 4 bases; bases outside gene matches: 3. The CDR3 here is CASSLGTSGTGELFF. DNA for the CDR3: TGTGCCAGCAGCCTCGGGACTAGCGGCACCGGGGAGCTGTTTTTT.

The J gene is TRBJ2-1, the V gene TRBV12-3 or TRBV12-4, with D unclear. This CDR3 has 12 residues. V shed 7 bases and J shed 3 bases, with 7 bases lying between them. The CDR3 DNA follows: TGTGCCAGCAACCCTAACTACAATGAGCAGTTCTTC. It specifies CASNPNYNEQFF.

The genes are TRBV9 and TRBJ2-3; TRBD2 matches at 12 bases. Unmatched junction bases numbered 6, after V lost 2 bases and J lost 5 bases. Germline V CDR1 and CDR2: SGDLS, YYNGEE. The CDR3 runs to 16 residues. CDR3: CASSVRLAGVGDTQYF. Written as DNA, the CDR3 is TGTGCCAGCAGCGTGCGACTAGCGGGAGTGGGAGATACGCAGTATTTT.

The V gene is TRBV11-2, the J gene TRBJ2-3, with 11 bases matching TRBD2. The V segment lost 2 bases and the J segment 0 bases; nucleotides outside the gene matches: 1. The CDR3 is 16 residues long. Germline loops: CDR1 SGHAT, CDR2 FQNNGV. This CDR3 reads CASSLRLAGSTDTQYF. In DNA, the CDR3 is TGTGCCAGCAGCTTAAGACTAGCGGGGAGCACAGATACGCAGTATTTT.

The V gene is TRBV7-8, the J gene TRBJ1-3; 8 nucleotides align to TRBD1. This CDR3 comprises 12 residues. Germline CDR1 is SGHVS and CDR2 is FQNEAQ. Germline trimming cut 5 bases from V and 9 bases from J; bases unmatched to any gene: 3. This chain's CDR3 is CASSQGQGTIYF. The DNA of the CDR3 is TGTGCCAGCAGCCAAGGACAGGGCACCATATATTTT.

As DNA, the CDR3 is TGCAGCGTCCGCGGGACAGGGGTCTTCACAGATACGCAGTATTTT. Its protein is CSVRGTGVFTDTQYF. The rearrangement uses TRBV29-1 and TRBJ2-3; TRBD1 matches at 10 bases. V lost 6 bases and J lost 2; bases outside the gene matches: 8. CDR1 and CDR2 (germline): SQVTM, ANQGSEA. This CDR3 region has 15 residues.

This rearrangement joins TRBV21-1 to TRBJ2-1; the table's TRBD2 call for D was not verified on the DNA. TRBV21-1 counts as a pseudogene. The CDR3 loop spans 10 amino acids. The CDR3 coding sequence is TGTGCCAGCAGCAAGAGTGAGCAGTTCTTC. Translation gives CASSKSEQFF.

This chain links TRBV7-9 with TRBJ2-7, with 12 bases identical to TRBD2. CDR1 and CDR2 from the germline V gene are SEHNR and FQNEAQ (reference sequence). CDR3 length: 14 amino acids. The V segment lost 5 bases and the J segment 4 bases; nucleotides outside the gene matches: 3. Written as DNA, the CDR3 is TGTGCCAGCAGCCGACTAGCGGGGGTTTACGAGCAGTACTTC. Translating it yields CASSRLAGVYEQYF.

In its sample, this clone was seen once. This chain uses TRBV9 with TRBJ2-4, with a tentative D call TRBD1 (5 bases). V lost 0 bases and J lost 5, with 6 bases in between. The CDR3 is made up of 13 amino acids. The germline CDR1 and CDR2 sequences are SGDLS and YYNGEE. CDR3 protein: CASSVETENIQYF. CDR3 coding DNA: TGTGCCAGCAGCGTAGAGACAGAAAACATTCAGTACTTC.